Below are 30 T cell receptor beta chains sequenced from a single sample in a study of shared clonotypes between healthy human individuals. Profiling relied on immunoSEQ multiplex PCR, and the TCRdb table lists in-frame clones only, not all of them. Seen here are some 2.3 million clones, 80% to 95% observed once, and the top ten hold 0.39%. Sequencing used naive CD4+ T cells from PBMCs. Specified subset: CD45RA+ positively selected. All receptors come from a man aged 18 to 30 in good health. Some clones in this sample may be carry-over from other donors' samples.

The rearrangement links TRBV4-2 to TRBJ2-4, with no clear D. Trimming cost V 6 bases and J 5 bases, with 5 bases left between them. The CDR3 contains 11 residues. Germline-derived CDR1 and CDR2 are LGHNA and YNFKEQ. CDR3 in amino acids: CASRRENIQYF. The CDR3 DNA follows: TGTGCCAGCAGACGGGAAAACATTCAGTACTTC.

The V gene is TRBV7-8, the J gene TRBJ2-1; unclear D gene. The germline CDR1 and CDR2 sequences are SGHVS and FQNEAQ. This CDR3 spans 14 amino acids. The CDR3 is CATLQRSSYNEQFF. In DNA form, the CDR3 reads TGTGCAACTCTTCAGAGAAGCTCCTACAATGAGCAGTTCTTC.

The chain combines TRBV7-2 with TRBJ1-1; tentatively, D is TRBD1 (6 bases). Trimming removed 5 bases at V and 0 bases at J, with 10 bases between. The germline CDR1 and CDR2 sequences are SGHTA and FQGNSA. The CDR3 loop spans 14 amino acids. CDR3 in DNA: TGTGCCAGCAGCGTCAGGGGTTTGAACACTGAAGCTTTCTTT. Translation: CASSVRGLNTEAFF.

V is TRBV18 and J is TRBJ1-1, with D tentatively TRBD1 (5 bases). With 6 bases removed from V and 0 bases from J, the gap between germline ends came to 14 bases. This CDR3 region has 15 residues. Germline loops: CDR1 KGHSH, CDR2 LQKENI. CDR3 amino acids: CASSLGGTMNTEAFF. The CDR3 DNA follows: TGTGCCAGCTCTCTTGGGGGAACGATGAACACTGAAGCTTTCTTT.

The chain recombines TRBV7-2 with TRBJ2-7, with D perhaps being TRBD1 or TRBD2 (5 bases each). The germline gives CDR1 SGHTA, CDR2 FQGNSA. CDR3 size: 14 residues. The V gene lost 1 base and the J gene lost 2 bases, with 9 bases spanning the gap. CDR3 in DNA: TGTGCCAGCAGCTTAGTACGGGGACCCTACGAGCAGTACTTC. Translation: CASSLVRGPYEQYF.

The count of this clone is one. The V gene is TRBV4-2, the J gene TRBJ2-1; D not resolved. Germline V gives CDR1 LGHNA, CDR2 YNFKEQ. V was shortened by 1 base and J by 8 bases, with 6 bases between the two germline ends. The CDR3 spans 12 residues. CDR3 sequence: CASSQGRHEQFF. In DNA, the CDR3 is TGTGCCAGCAGCCAAGGGCGCCATGAGCAGTTCTTC.

This chain connects TRBV18 to TRBJ1-1; D remains ambiguous. Trimming left V 1 base short and J 7 bases short, with 16 bases between. This CDR3 is built from 15 residues. Germline loops: CDR1 KGHSH, CDR2 LQKENI. CDR3 in amino acids: CASSPREGSVFEAFF. The DNA for the CDR3 is TGTGCCAGCTCACCACGCGAGGGATCCGTCTTTGAAGCTTTCTTT. Filled out from reference TRBV18 and TRBJ1-1, the complete variable domain reads NAGVMQNPRHLVRRRGQEARLRCSPMKGHSHVYWYRQLPEEGLKFMVYLQKENIIDESGMPKERFSAEFPKEGPSILRIQQVVRGDSAAYFCASSPREGSVFEAFFGQGTRLTVV.

This clone appeared once. The chain employs TRBV5-1 and TRBJ1-2; no clear D. Germline values: CDR1 SGHRS, CDR2 YFSETQ. V lost 0 bases and J lost 3, with 15 bases in between. This CDR3 region has 16 residues. The CDR3 reads CASSLVLGIPHYGYTF. In nucleotides, the CDR3 is TGCGCCAGCAGCTTGGTGCTCGGGATCCCACACTATGGCTACACCTTC. The full variable domain, with the rest looked up from reference TRBV5-1 and TRBJ1-2, is KAGVTQTPRYLIKTRGQQVTLSCSPISGHRSVSWYQQTPGQGLQFLFEYFSETQRNKGNFPGRFSGRQFSNSRSEMNVSTLELGDSALYLCASSLVLGIPHYGYTFGSGTRLTVV.

This chain connects TRBV4-1 to TRBJ2-5, with TRBD1 identical over 7 bases. Matching the DNA end better, TRBJ2-7 makes the J call doubtful. Germline assignment: CDR1 MGHRA and CDR2 YSYEKL. The CDR3 spans 16 residues. CDR3 sequence reads: CASSQTPGQPIYEQYF. The CDR3 DNA is TGCGCCAGCAGCCAGACCCCGGGACAGCCTATCTACGAGCAGTACTTC.

The rearrangement uses TRBV4-3 and TRBJ2-3, with no clear D. Germline V gene sequence: CDR1 LGHNA, CDR2 YSLEER. V was shortened by 3 bases and J by 6 bases, with 10 bases between the two germline ends. The CDR3 is 13 amino acids. Here the CDR3 reads CASSHRPTDTQYF. The CDR3 DNA reads as TGCGCCAGCAGCCACCGACCCACCGATACGCAGTATTTT.

The J gene is TRBJ2-7, the V gene TRBV11-2, with TRBD2 matching 13 bases. J was trimmed by 2 bases and V by 4 bases; bases with no gene match: 2. Germline V gene data show CDR1 as SGHAT and CDR2 as FQNNGV. This CDR3 is built from 15 residues. The CDR3 bases are TGTGCCAGCAGCTACGGACTAGCGGGGGCCTACGAGCAGTACTTC. The encoded protein is CASSYGLAGAYEQYF.

This clone was counted only a few times. The chain is built from TRBV6-6 and TRBJ1-2; possibly TRBD1 for D (5 bases). The V and J ends lost 3 bases and 3 bases respectively, with 11 bases between them. In germline, CDR1 is MNHNY, CDR2 SVGAGI (reference sequence). The CDR3 has 14 residues. DNA of the CDR3: TGTGCCAGCAGTTATGGTTGGGGGGACTATGGCTACACCTTC. Its protein is CASSYGWGDYGYTF.

The rearrangement links TRBV5-1 to TRBJ1-1, with no clear D. The V gene's germline CDR1 is SGHRS and CDR2 YFSETQ. The CDR3 has 14 amino acids. The germline V and J ends were trimmed by 1 base and 5 bases, with 12 bases remaining between them. CDR3 amino acids: CASSLSPVGTEAFF. In DNA form, the CDR3 reads TGCGCCAGCAGCTTGTCTCCGGTCGGGACTGAAGCTTTCTTT.

The rearrangement joins TRBV28 to TRBJ1-3; D gene ambiguous. This CDR3 is 15 amino acids long. Germline V gives CDR1 MDHEN, CDR2 SYDVKM. V was trimmed by 6 bases and J by 0 bases, leaving 12 bases between them. CDR3 DNA: TGTGCCAGCAGCTTGACGGACCGCTCTGGAAACACCATATATTTT. It is translated as CASSLTDRSGNTIYF.

This chain connects TRBV7-2 to TRBJ1-2; TRBD1 aligns across 10 bases. The CDR3 has 15 residues. Germline CDR1 reads SGHTA; CDR2 reads FQGNSA. V dropped 4 bases and J dropped 7; count of bases not matched to a gene: 9. This CDR3 reads CASSSQDRGSSGYTF. The CDR3 region has the DNA TGTGCCAGCAGCTCCCAGGACAGGGGGTCGAGTGGCTACACCTTC.

The gene calls are TRBV5-1 and TRBJ2-1; TRBD2 might be the D (6 bases). The CDR3 covers 14 residues. CDR1 is SGHRS, CDR2 YFSETQ, per germline. Trimming pared 0 bases from V and 8 bases from J, leaving 12 bases between. Here the CDR3 DNA reads TGCGCCAGCAGCTTGGTTACTAGCTTGCATGAGCAGTTCTTC. This encodes CASSLVTSLHEQFF.

The chain links TRBV28 to TRBJ1-2; possibly TRBD1 for D (5 bases). This CDR3 has 17 residues. Germline CDR1 MDHEN, CDR2 SYDVKM. Trimming pared 4 bases from V and 8 bases from J, leaving 26 bases between. CDR3 protein: CASSSPGGKGLELGYTF. The CDR3 DNA is TGTGCCAGCAGTTCCCCGGGGGGGAAGGGGCTTGAGTTGGGCTACACCTTC.

The CDR3 region has the DNA TGTGCCAGCAGCACAGGGGACGAGCAGTACTTC. Encoded protein: CASSTGDEQYF. The chain combines TRBV11-3 with TRBJ2-7, with 7 bases that match TRBD1. Germline V gene data show CDR1 as SGHNT and CDR2 as YENEEA. There are 11 residues in the CDR3. Losses at the gene ends were 5 bases for V and 5 bases for J; bases not matched to a gene: 0.

The CDR3 DNA reads TGTGCCAGCTCTCTGAGGGAAACAGGGATAGAAAAACTGTTTTTT. It encodes CASSLRETGIEKLFF. The chain employs TRBV2 and TRBJ1-4; TRBD1 might be the D (6 bases). The CDR3 runs to 15 residues. The V gene lost 8 bases and the J gene lost 8 bases, with 21 bases spanning the gap. The germline gives CDR1 SNHLY, CDR2 FYNNEI.

This clone has a single count. The CDR3 region is CAISGRFVLPFATDGYTF. The CDR3 nucleotides read TGTGCCATCAGCGGGCGGTTCGTACTCCCCTTTGCAACGGATGGCTACACCTTC. J is TRBJ1-2 and V is TRBV10-3; unclear D gene. This CDR3 is built from 18 residues. The germline V gene has CDR1 ENHRY and CDR2 SYGVKD. V was trimmed by 6 bases and J by 6 bases, leaving 29 bases between them.

The rearrangement uses TRBV5-8 and TRBJ1-1; tentative D call: TRBD1 (6 bases). The V gene's germline CDR1 is SGHTS and CDR2 YDEGEE. The CDR3 sequence is 15 residues long. The germline V and J ends were trimmed by 4 bases and 0 bases, with 13 bases remaining between them. CDR3 residues: CASSRRTVLNTEAFF. CDR3 nucleotides: TGTGCCAGCAGCCGACGGACAGTTCTGAACACTGAAGCTTTCTTT.

The genes are TRBV29-1 and TRBJ2-7, with 10 bases matching TRBD2. After removal of 4 bases from V and 7 bases from J, the junction contained 1 base not matched to a gene. In germline, CDR1 is SQVTM, CDR2 ANQGSEA. The CDR3 is 11 amino acids. The CDR3: CSVALAGEQYF. DNA of the CDR3: TGCAGCGTTGCACTAGCGGGGGAGCAGTACTTC.

This clone was counted once. The chain combines TRBV7-2 with TRBJ1-1; weak D call: TRBD1 (5 bases). The CDR3 is made up of 17 amino acids. CDR1 and CDR2 (germline): SGHTA, FQGNSA. V was cut by 4 bases and J by 1 base, with 19 bases left in between. The CDR3 reads CASSSGQGEVGNTEAFF. The CDR3 region has the DNA TGTGCCAGCAGCTCAGGGCAGGGCGAGGTTGGGAACACTGAAGCTTTCTTT.

This chain connects TRBV19 to TRBJ2-7; the match to TRBD2 covers 8 bases. J gave up 3 bases and V 1 base, and 11 bases lay outside the gene matches. Looked up from germline, CDR1 is LNHDA and CDR2 is SQIVND (reference sequence). This CDR3 has 17 amino acids. For the CDR3, the DNA is TGTGCCAGTAGTATAGGGGGTAGCGGGACCCCCTTCTACGAGCAGTACTTC. This encodes CASSIGGSGTPFYEQYF.

The chain carries TRBV5-1 and TRBJ2-7, with 14 bases lining up with TRBD2. CDR1 is SGHRS and CDR2 is YFSETQ in the germline V gene. The CDR3 is made up of 19 amino acids. Trimming removed 4 bases from V and 3 bases from J; junction bases left unmatched: 15. The CDR3 DNA sequence: TGCGCCAGCAGCCCCAGGACTAGCGGGAGGCTTCAGTACCTCTACGAGCAGTACTTC. Translating it yields CASSPRTSGRLQYLYEQYF.

The V and J genes are TRBV18 and TRBJ1-2; maybe TRBD1 (5 bases). The CDR3 loop spans 14 amino acids. Germline V gives CDR1 KGHSH, CDR2 LQKENI. The germline V and J ends were trimmed by 8 bases and 5 bases, with 18 bases remaining between them. The chain's CDR3 is CASPPAREVYGYTF. The CDR3 coding sequence is TGTGCCAGCCCCCCTGCCAGGGAGGTGTATGGCTACACCTTC.

The chain uses TRBV12-2 and TRBJ2-1; the D call in the table, TRBD1, was not verified against the DNA. TRBV12-2 is tagged as a pseudogene. CDR3 length: 13 amino acids. CDR3 sequence (DNA): TGTGCAAGTCGCCCATCCAACTACAATGAGCAGTTCTTC. Its protein product is CASRPSNYNEQFF.

V and J are TRBV6-1 and TRBJ1-5; D gene uncertain. Trimming cost V 1 base and J 11 bases, with 9 bases left between them. Germline V lookup: CDR1 MNHNS, CDR2 SASEGT. The CDR3 contains 12 residues. CDR3 sequence: CASSEGVLTQHF. In nucleotides, the CDR3 is TGTGCCAGCAGTGAAGGTGTATTGACCCAGCATTTT.

The J gene is TRBJ2-3, the V gene TRBV4-1; possible D gene TRBD2, 5 bases. Germline V gives CDR1 MGHRA, CDR2 YSYEKL. The V end was cut by 1 base, the J end by 2 bases, with 16 bases between. This CDR3 region has 17 residues. CDR3 DNA: TGCGCCAGCAGCCAAGGGCCCACTAGAGGCCCCACAGATACGCAGTATTTT. The encoded protein is CASSQGPTRGPTDTQYF.

The chain joins TRBV4-1 to TRBJ2-3; 10 bases match TRBD1. V gave up 1 base and J gave up 0 bases; unmatched junction bases: 4. The CDR3 runs 17 residues. CDR1 MGHRA and CDR2 YSYEKL come from the germline V gene. Written as DNA, the CDR3 is TGCGCCAGCAGCCAAGGATGGGACAGGGGAAGCACAGATACGCAGTATTTT. Its protein product is CASSQGWDRGSTDTQYF.